These 5 T cell receptor beta chains originate from one sample sequenced in a study of shared T cell receptors in the human thymus. Sequencing used immunoSEQ multiplex PCR; TCRdb keeps in-frame clones, though not all of them. This table has hundreds of thousands of clones, over 75% appearing once. The sample was also reused in another study, on human thymus T cells.

Sequenced input: thymocytes. The source is a boy younger than two with a congenital heart defect.

Only one count was recorded for this clone. One end of the junction does not line up with germline, which may come from a read error. The chain has TRBV7-7 and TRBJ1-1, with D possibly matching TRBD1 (6 bases). Germline loops: CDR1 SSHAT, CDR2 FNYEAQ (reference sequence). The length of the CDR3 is 16 residues. This chain's CDR3 is CASRPGRTDMNTEAFF. The CDR3 bases are TGTGCTAGCAGGCCGGGACGGACAGATATGAACACTGAAGCTTTCTTT.

In its sample, this clone was seen once. The V call is TRBV6-1, the J call TRBJ2-3; 8 positions agree with TRBD2. Trimming cost V 2 bases and J 0 bases; bases outside gene matches: 19. Germline values: CDR1 MNHNS, CDR2 SASEGT. This CDR3 has 21 amino acids. The CDR3 DNA follows: TGTGCCAGCAGTGAATGGAAGCGGGGGCTTTACCCCTACCTAAGCACAGATACGCAGTATTTT. It encodes CASSEWKRGLYPYLSTDTQYF.

The gene calls are TRBV11-1 and TRBJ2-5, with a weak D call TRBD1 (6 bases). V lost 2 bases to trimming and J lost 7 bases, with 11 bases between them. Germline V gene data show CDR1 as SGHAT and CDR2 as FQDESV (reference sequence). The CDR3 extends over 13 amino acids. DNA of the CDR3: TGTGCCAGCAGCTTATCGGGGACAACGACCCAGTACTTC. This translates into CASSLSGTTTQYF.

The CDR3 sequence is CASSNDRGSGNTIYF. In nucleotides, the CDR3 is TGTGCCAGTAGCAACGACAGGGGATCTGGAAACACCATATATTTT. V gene TRBV19 combines with J gene TRBJ1-3; TRBD1 matches at 8 bases. V was pared by 6 bases and J by 1 base, with 5 bases of the junction left unmatched. Germline CDR1 and CDR2: LNHDA and SQIVND (reference sequence). The CDR3 covers 15 residues.

This chain joins TRBV25-1 and TRBJ1-1, with 7 bases identical to TRBD1. Germline CDR1 reads MGHDK; CDR2 reads SYGVNS. Germline trimming cut 6 bases from V and 2 bases from J; bases unmatched to any gene: 3. This CDR3 is 13 amino acids long. In nucleotides, the CDR3 is TGTGCCAGCAGAGGGACAGCCAACACTGAAGCTTTCTTT. Its translation is CASRGTANTEAFF. Full variable domain (rest looked up from reference TRBV25-1 and TRBJ1-1): EADIYQTPRYLVIGTGKKITLECSQTMGHDKMYWYQQDPGMELHLIHYSYGVNSTEKGDLSSESTVSRIRTEHFPLTLESARPSHTSQYLCASRGTANTEAFFGQGTRLTVV.